These 24 T cell receptor beta chains were all obtained from the same sample, sequenced in a study of T cell responses to AZD1222 COVID-19 vaccine. This table comes from immunoSEQ multiplex PCR, and its TCRdb copy is limited to in-frame clones, with some not included. The sample includes roughly 200,000 clones, roughly 93% of them seen just once. The specimen comprised peripheral blood, sampled 28 days after the second dose of the MenACWY control vaccine. These receptors were collected from an adult who received the MenACWY meningococcal vaccine as a control.

This clone was detected a few times. The chain has TRBV6-5 and TRBJ2-6; the D is unclear. This CDR3 is 14 amino acids long. Germline CDR1 and CDR2: MNHEY and SVGAGI. V dropped 4 bases and J dropped 0 bases, with 4 bases sitting between them. The CDR3 nucleotides are TGTGCCAGCAGTTTAATCTCTGGGGCCAACGTCCTGACTTTC. It translates to CASSLISGANVLTF.

The V and J genes are TRBV6-2 or TRBV6-3 and TRBJ1-3; 7 bases line up with TRBD1. Germline V CDR1 and CDR2: MNHEY, SVGEGT. Trimming cost V 2 bases and J 7 bases; bases outside gene matches: 5. The CDR3 spans 14 residues. CDR3 bases: TGTGCCAGCAGTTACCCGGACAGGACCAACACCATATATTTT. Amino acid sequence: CASSYPDRTNTIYF.

This clone was detected only once. The V gene is TRBV6-5, the J gene TRBJ2-7; TRBD1 matches 8 bases. V lost 6 bases, J lost 1 base, and 5 bases stayed unmatched. The CDR3 length is 14 residues. Germline values: CDR1 MNHEY, CDR2 SVGAGI. The CDR3: CASRDRVPSYEQYF. DNA for the CDR3: TGTGCCAGCAGGGACAGGGTACCTTCCTACGAGCAGTACTTC.

V is TRBV28 and J is TRBJ1-1; a weak D match, TRBD1 (6 bases). Looked up from germline, CDR1 is MDHEN and CDR2 is SYDVKM. The length of the CDR3 is 14 residues. The V end lost 3 bases, the J end lost 3 bases, and 11 bases lay between the germline ends. The CDR3 nucleotides are TGTGCCAGCAGTTTGTCAGGGGAGTACACTGAAGCTTTCTTT. Translation: CASSLSGEYTEAFF.

This chain links TRBV5-5 with TRBJ2-5; D might be TRBD1 (6 bases). This CDR3 contains 13 residues. Germline CDR1 SGHKS, CDR2 YYEKEE (reference sequence). The V gene lost 5 bases and the J gene lost 5 bases, with 13 bases spanning the gap. The CDR3 loop is CASSWDIQETQYF. CDR3 DNA sequence: TGTGCCAGCAGTTGGGACATCCAGGAGACCCAGTACTTC.

V is TRBV5-4 and J is TRBJ2-7; the D gene is possibly TRBD2 (6 bases). Germline V gene sequence: CDR1 SGHNT, CDR2 YYREEE (reference sequence). V shed 2 bases and J shed 4 bases, with 16 bases lying between them. The CDR3 is 15 residues long. The CDR3 region is CASSFGAWGVYEQYF. The CDR3 coding sequence is TGTGCCAGCAGCTTTGGGGCGTGGGGGGTATACGAGCAGTACTTC.

The gene calls are TRBV3-1 (or the pseudogene TRBV3-2) and TRBJ1-2; D remains unclear. V lost 0 bases and J 3 bases, leaving 8 bases between the germline ends. The CDR3 is 14 amino acids. Germline loops: CDR1 LGHDT, CDR2 YNNKEL (reference sequence). The CDR3 DNA sequence: TGTGCCAGCAGCCAAGATTGGCGGGACTATGGCTACACCTTC. It encodes CASSQDWRDYGYTF.

The chain's CDR3 is CASSIRAENTEAFF. DNA of the CDR3: TGTGCCAGTAGTATAAGGGCGGAGAACACTGAAGCTTTCTTT. V is TRBV19 and J is TRBJ1-1; D not certain. Germline values: CDR1 LNHDA, CDR2 SQIVND (reference sequence). Trimming took off 2 bases at V and 1 base at J, with 8 bases between the two ends. The length of the CDR3 is 14 residues. Drawing the rest from reference TRBV19 and TRBJ1-1, the complete variable domain is DGGITQSPKYLFRKEGQNVTLSCEQNLNHDAMYWYRQDPGQGLRLIYYSQIVNDFQKGDIAEGYSVSREKKESFPLTVTSAQKNPTAFYLCASSIRAENTEAFFGQGTRLTVV.

This chain joins TRBV7-3 and TRBJ2-6; the D gene is possibly TRBD2 (6 bases). The CDR3 consists of 17 residues. Germline loops: CDR1 SGHTA, CDR2 FQGTGA. V lost 5 bases and J lost 0, with 14 bases in between. CDR3 region: CASSPMGGGSGANVLTF. The CDR3 nucleotides are TGTGCCAGCAGCCCCATGGGGGGTGGCTCTGGGGCCAACGTCCTGACTTTC.

The rearrangement joins TRBV4-1 to TRBJ2-1, with TRBD2 matching over 14 bases. The V and J ends lost 4 bases and 8 bases, in that order; junction bases with no gene match: 13. Per the germline V gene, CDR1 is MGHRA and CDR2 is YSYEKL. The CDR3 consists of 18 residues. In nucleotides, the CDR3 is TGCGCCAGCAGCCGCTTACCGACTAGCGGGGGGGCCGCCGATGAGCAGTTCTTC. Translated: CASSRLPTSGGAADEQFF.

The J gene is TRBJ1-1, the V gene TRBV3-1 (or the pseudogene TRBV3-2); 7 bases match TRBD1. Trimming took 7 bases from V and 0 from J; bases not matched to a gene: 8. Germline V gene sequence: CDR1 LGHDT, CDR2 YNNKEL (reference sequence). CDR3 length equals 15 residues. Here the CDR3 reads CASMGTAPMNTEAFF. The CDR3 DNA is TGTGCCAGCATGGGGACAGCTCCAATGAACACTGAAGCTTTCTTT.

The chain has TRBV7-9 and TRBJ1-1; 9 nucleotides line up with TRBD1. V gave up 5 bases and J gave up 3 bases; unmatched junction bases: 7. This CDR3 comprises 15 residues. CDR1 and CDR2 (germline): SEHNR, FQNEAQ (reference sequence). The CDR3 reads CASSPWTGAHTEAFF. The CDR3 nucleotides read TGTGCCAGCAGCCCCTGGACAGGGGCACACACTGAAGCTTTCTTT.

The rearrangement uses TRBV7-9 and TRBJ2-2; D is ambiguous. The germline CDR1 and CDR2 sequences are SEHNR and FQNEAQ (reference sequence). This CDR3 is 16 amino acids long. V lost 0 bases to trimming and J lost 5 bases, with 13 bases between them. In DNA form, the CDR3 reads TGTGCCAGCAGCTTAGCGACGGGTTCAGGTACCGGGGAGCTGTTTTTT. As protein: CASSLATGSGTGELFF.

The rearrangement uses TRBV14 and TRBJ1-3; TRBD1 might be the D (5 bases). V gave up 6 bases and J gave up 4 bases, with 10 bases separating them. CDR3 length: 13 amino acids. The germline V gene encodes CDR1 SGHDN and CDR2 FVKESK. The CDR3 here is CASRHGAGNTIYF. CDR3 DNA sequence: TGTGCCAGCAGACATGGGGCAGGAAACACCATATATTTT.

The chain joins TRBV30 to TRBJ2-2; 7 bases map to TRBD2. Trimming took 2 bases from V and 7 from J; bases not matched to a gene: 4. Germline CDR1 reads GTSNPN; CDR2 reads SVGIG (reference sequence). This CDR3 region has 13 residues. The CDR3 sequence is CAWSPGGSGELFF. The CDR3 DNA reads as TGTGCCTGGAGTCCCGGGGGGAGCGGGGAGCTGTTTTTT. Full variable domain (outside the CDR3, taken from reference TRBV30 and TRBJ2-2): SQTIHQWPATLVQPVGSPLSLECTVEGTSNPNLYWYRQAAGRGLQLLFYSVGIGQISSEVPQNLSASRPQDRQFILSSKKLLLSDSGFYLCAWSPGGSGELFFGEGSRLTVL.

The rearrangement uses TRBV27 and TRBJ2-3, with D hard to call. The V end lost 5 bases, the J end lost 2 bases, and 2 bases lay between the germline ends. The CDR3 loop spans 11 amino acids. CDR1 is MNHEY, CDR2 SMNVEV, per germline (reference sequence). The CDR3, as DNA: TGTGCCAGCAGTACCACAGATACGCAGTATTTT. Protein product: CASSTTDTQYF.

This chain connects TRBV6-1 to TRBJ1-5, with D perhaps TRBD1 (5 bases). CDR1 and CDR2 (germline): MNHNS, SASEGT. The V end was cut by 1 base, the J end by 0 bases, with 7 bases between. The CDR3 is 15 amino acids. CDR3 in amino acids: CASSEEGLSNQPQHF. CDR3 in DNA: TGTGCCAGCAGTGAAGAGGGGCTTAGCAATCAGCCCCAGCATTTT.

This sequence joins TRBV5-5 and TRBJ2-1; 7 bases line up with TRBD1. Per germline, CDR1 SGHKS and CDR2 YYEKEE (reference sequence). This CDR3 contains 15 residues. V dropped 4 bases and J dropped 9; count of bases not matched to a gene: 13. The CDR3 DNA follows: TGTGCCAGCAGCGAACGACAGGGTTCGGGGCCTGAGCAGTTCTTC. This encodes CASSERQGSGPEQFF.

CDR3 amino acids: CASSQDRGNEKLFF. CDR3 bases: TGTGCCAGCAGCCAGGACAGGGGTAATGAAAAACTGTTTTTT. The chain combines TRBV6-5 with TRBJ1-4; 9 bases map to TRBD1. V was clipped by 6 bases and J by 4 bases; unmatched bases: 3. The CDR3 runs 14 residues. In germline, CDR1 is MNHEY, CDR2 SVGAGI.

This rearrangement joins TRBV18 to TRBJ1-5; 9 positions match TRBD1. The CDR3 consists of 16 residues. Losses at the gene ends were 0 bases for V and 3 bases for J; bases not matched to a gene: 3. Germline CDR1 is KGHSH and CDR2 is LQKENI. In nucleotides, the CDR3 is TGTGCCAGCTCACCACCCGGGACAGGGAACAATCAGCCCCAGCATTTT. It codes for CASSPPGTGNNQPQHF.

The chain has TRBV18 and TRBJ1-2; D gene unclear. Deletions cut 0 bases from V and 3 bases from J, with 14 bases between. CDR1 and CDR2 (germline): KGHSH, LQKENI. There are 16 residues in the CDR3. The CDR3 loop is CASSPPGPERDYGYTF. CDR3 sequence (DNA): TGTGCCAGCTCACCACCTGGCCCGGAGAGAGACTATGGCTACACCTTC.

This clone was picked up a small number of times. The rearrangement uses TRBV25-1 and TRBJ1-1; no definite D call. This CDR3 is 13 amino acids long. Germline values: CDR1 MGHDK, CDR2 SYGVNS. Trimming pared 2 bases from V and 1 base from J, leaving 5 bases between. This CDR3 reads CASSEEWNTEAFF. The CDR3 DNA reads TGTGCCAGCAGTGAAGAGTGGAACACTGAAGCTTTCTTT.

The CDR3 region is CASSQSDRVTSPLHF. The CDR3 DNA follows: TGCGCCAGCAGCCAATCGGACAGGGTTACTTCACCCCTCCACTTT. This chain connects TRBV4-1 to TRBJ1-6, with 8 bases identical to TRBD1. This CDR3 is built from 15 residues. CDR1 MGHRA and CDR2 YSYEKL come from the germline V gene. J gave up 9 bases and V 2 bases, and 6 bases lay outside the gene matches.

The rearrangement links TRBV4-2 to TRBJ1-1, with D possibly TRBD1 on 5 matching bases. There are 15 residues in the CDR3. V dropped 7 bases and J dropped 0 bases, with 15 bases sitting between them. Germline CDR1 reads LGHNA; CDR2 reads YNFKEQ. DNA for the CDR3: TGTGCCAGCACCCCCCGGGTACAGGTGAACACTGAAGCTTTCTTT. This codes for CASTPRVQVNTEAFF.